This T cell receptor beta chain was identified in a study of CD8 T cells in ankylosing spondylitis. Study results and caveats: About 8 highly homologous variants made up a TCR beta motif, and this motif appeared characteristic of ankylosing spondylitis blood. Reports say disease-linked clones showed up significantly more in matched ankylosing spondylitis synovial fluid. Some motif variants had been reported before (in reactive arthritis synovial fluid and blood).

Between the trimmed V and J ends, which lost 3 bases and 2 bases, there was a span of 8 bases. The CDR3 runs 13 residues. Germline loops: CDR1 DFQATT, CDR2 SNEGSKA (reference sequence). Generation of TCR beta libraries employed quantitative 5'-RACE incorporating molecular barcodes. TCRdb reanalysed the 5' RACE reads using MiXCR and keeps one entry per CDR3 protein. The sample yields some 290,000 distinct CDR3 sequences, 20% seen once. Concerning this clonotype itself: Antigen: not known.

The V gene is TRBV20-1, the J gene TRBJ2-1, with a weak D call TRBD1 (6 bases). The sequence was collected from a male donor with ankylosing spondylitis or in good health (not recorded which). The sequenced sample was blood, either unsorted or a sorted T cell fraction (not recorded which). CDR3 in DNA: TGCAGTGCTAGCAGGGGAACCTACAATGAGCAGTTCTTC. It translates to CSASRGTYNEQFF.